The 5 T cell receptor beta chains in this list originate from one sample, sequenced in a study of blood T cell repertoires in COVID-19. Only in-frame clones appear in the TCRdb table, and some are missing; sequencing was by immunoSEQ multiplex PCR. The sample includes over 60,000 clones, 86% of them seen just once. The sample taken for sequencing was peripheral blood. These receptors came from a woman aged 55 to 70 with acute or convalescent COVID-19.

The rearrangement links TRBV19 to TRBJ2-2; 15 nucleotides align to TRBD2. This CDR3 comprises 20 residues. CDR1 is LNHDA, CDR2 SQIVND, per germline (reference sequence). Trimming at V came to 3 bases and at J to 4 bases, leaving 12 bases not matched to a gene. For the CDR3, the DNA is TGTGCCAGTAGTATGGAGCCTCCGGGACTAGCGGGGGGCGGCACCGGGGAGCTGTTTTTT. Amino acids: CASSMEPPGLAGGGTGELFF.

In this sample, this clone turned up once. The V and J genes are TRBV29-1 and TRBJ2-1; 10 positions agree with TRBD1. This CDR3 contains 16 residues. Germline assignment: CDR1 SQVTM and CDR2 ANQGSEA. Germline trimming cut 7 bases from V and 6 bases from J; bases unmatched to any gene: 15. CDR3 in DNA: TGCAGCGCCGGCAATGCAGGACAGGGGGTCCGCAATGAGCAGTTCTTC. It encodes CSAGNAGQGVRNEQFF.

The sample holds a few counts of this clone. V gene TRBV2 combines with J gene TRBJ1-5, with 8 nucleotides matching TRBD1. The germline V gene encodes CDR1 SNHLY and CDR2 FYNNEI. The trim removed 6 bases at V and 4 bases at J, leaving 8 bases unmatched. The CDR3 contains 15 residues. The CDR3 loop is CASSDRGLRNQPQHF. Written as DNA, the CDR3 is TGTGCCAGCAGCGACAGGGGTTTAAGAAATCAGCCCCAGCATTTT.

This chain uses TRBV28 with TRBJ1-2; TRBD1 matches at 7 bases. V lost 5 bases and J lost 6; bases outside the gene matches: 15. The CDR3 is 16 amino acids. Germline V gives CDR1 MDHEN, CDR2 SYDVKM. CDR3 in DNA: TGTGCCAGCAGTCAACCCACCAGGGGGAGTGTGGATGGCTACACCTTC. It specifies CASSQPTRGSVDGYTF.

This chain joins TRBV10-3 and TRBJ1-6, with D possibly matching TRBD1 (5 bases). CDR1 is ENHRY and CDR2 is SYGVKD in the germline V gene. V was cut by 10 bases and J by 10 bases, with 17 bases left in between. The CDR3 extends over 13 amino acids. The chain's CDR3 is CATLLREGSPLHF. CDR3 nucleotides: TGTGCCACCCTGCTACGGGAGGGGTCACCCCTCCACTTT.